This TCR beta chain was recorded in a study of T cells in Graves' hyperthyroidism and ophthalmopathy. RNA transcripts served as the template for amplifying TCR beta CDR3 regions. HTBI primers were employed in a first-round RT-PCR of the TCR CDR3. TCRdb reprocessed the multiplex PCR reads with MiXCR, giving one entry per CDR3 protein. The repertoire consists of approximately 330,000 distinct CDR3 sequences, with 21% occurring once and the leading ten covering around 45%. Stable hyperthyroidism: no ophthalmopathy progression over 18 months of follow-up. Uncontrolled infection, other autoimmune disease, pregnancy or lactation excluded patients. PBMCs were sourced from approximately 10 ml fresh peripheral blood. This clonotype was recorded at least ten times. V was pared by 3 bases and J by 7 bases, with 16 bases between. Germline V gene lookup returns CDR1 SNHLY and CDR2 FYNNEI. The CDR3 runs to 16 residues.

This receptor was taken from a woman between 50 and 59 years old with Graves' hyperthyroidism. This rearrangement joins TRBV2 to TRBJ1-6, with D unclear. The sequenced sample was blood. This CDR3 reads CASSELVRMTNSPLHF. CDR3 sequence (DNA): TGTGCCAGCAGTGAGCTGGTCAGGATGACGAATTCACCCCTCCACTTT.